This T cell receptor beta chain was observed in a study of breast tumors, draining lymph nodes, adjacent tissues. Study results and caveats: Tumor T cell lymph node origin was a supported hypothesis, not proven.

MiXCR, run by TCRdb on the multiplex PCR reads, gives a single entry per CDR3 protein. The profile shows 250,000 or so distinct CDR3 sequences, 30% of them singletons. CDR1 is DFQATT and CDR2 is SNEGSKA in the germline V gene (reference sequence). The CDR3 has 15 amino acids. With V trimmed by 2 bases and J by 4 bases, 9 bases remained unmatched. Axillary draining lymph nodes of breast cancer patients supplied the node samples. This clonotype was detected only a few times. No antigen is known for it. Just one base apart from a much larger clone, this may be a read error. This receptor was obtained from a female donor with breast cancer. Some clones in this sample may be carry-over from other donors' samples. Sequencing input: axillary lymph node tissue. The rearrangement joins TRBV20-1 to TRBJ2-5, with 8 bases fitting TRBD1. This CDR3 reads CSARSRDRLPETQYF. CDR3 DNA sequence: TGCAGTGCTAGAAGCCGGGACAGGTTACCAGAGACCCAGTACTTC.